This T cell receptor (beta chain) derives from a study of identical twins. V dropped 1 base and J dropped 5; count of bases not matched to a gene: 10. CDR1 is SGHKS, CDR2 YYEKEE, per germline (reference sequence). The CDR3 length is 16 residues. Template switching created a universal primer site, and the cDNA included unique molecular identifiers. From the 5' RACE reads, TCRdb called clonotypes with MiXCR, one entry per CDR3 protein. The sample contains over 500,000 distinct CDR3 sequences, less than 25% of which appear only once. These data are also associated with another study on T cells expressing NK-cell markers. That source reports: Sorted CD3+CD56-NKG2C+, CD3+CD56+NKG2C- and CD3+CD56+NKG2C+ T cells were the source of the TCR beta repertoires. Out of eight donors sequenced, seven tested HCMV-seropositive and the remaining one seronegative. What restricted sorting to alpha-beta TCR T cells in several experiments was an anti-gamma-delta TCR antibody.

This TCR was recovered from a woman younger than 35 in good health. The chain carries TRBV5-5 and TRBJ2-5; 8 bases align to TRBD1. Sequencing used CD4+ T cells sorted from blood. The CDR3 spells CASSLRTGNLGETQYF. In nucleotides, the CDR3 is TGTGCCAGCAGCTTGAGGACAGGGAACCTTGGGGAGACCCAGTACTTC.